What follows describes a single T cell receptor (beta chain). Its specificity is unknown. This sample stems from a study of cytomegalovirus exposure and HLA in healthy donors. Study observations and caveats: As a later analysis showed, a missense DCLRE1C variant was linked to trimming of TCR beta V- and J-genes. The presence/absence work took it that sequencing depth was about the same across donors.

PCR employed 60 Vbeta and 13 Jbeta primers. Per the authors' pipeline: In a later analysis, roughly 11 million of around 75 million unique beta chains occurred in at least two donors. TCRdb's copy holds only in-frame clones and misses some; the assay was immunoSEQ multiplex PCR. V, J and clone size are those of that table, while D and trimming were read from the DNA. The data show fewer than 250,000 clones, more than 65% seen once. CDR3 size: 15 residues. Germline V gene lookup returns CDR1 SNHLY and CDR2 FYNNEI. V was trimmed by 2 bases and J by 3 bases, leaving 13 bases between them. V is TRBV2 and J is TRBJ2-5, with D hard to call. The TCR sequence derives from a woman aged 25 to 45 in good health and CMV-seronegative. Specimen: PBMCs. The CDR3 region has the DNA TGTGCCAGCAGTGAAACTTCACGCACAGAAGAGACCCAGTACTTC. As protein: CASSETSRTEETQYF.